One sample yielded the 11 T cell receptor beta chains listed below, sequenced in a study of T cell responses to AZD1222 COVID-19 vaccine. The assay was immunoSEQ multiplex PCR, and TCRdb's table has in-frame clones only and misses some. The data hold fewer than 150,000 clones, with approximately 89% observed a single time. The sample consisted of peripheral blood, taken 28 days after the second AZD1222 dose. The source of these receptors is an adult who received the AZD1222 COVID-19 vaccine.

This sequence joins TRBV7-2 and TRBJ1-5; D not certain. The CDR3 spans 14 residues. V gave up 2 bases and J gave up 2 bases, with 7 bases separating them. Germline assignment: CDR1 SGHTA and CDR2 FQGNSA. The CDR3 DNA is TGTGCCAGCAGCTTACCGCCTGGCAATCAGCCCCAGCATTTT. Its translation is CASSLPPGNQPQHF.

J is TRBJ2-1 and V is TRBV6-2 or TRBV6-3; 7 nucleotides line up with TRBD1. The V gene end was trimmed by 6 bases and the J gene end by 7 bases; junction bases not matched to a gene: 18. The CDR3 is made up of 17 amino acids. From germline, CDR1 is MNHEY and CDR2 SVGEGT. This CDR3 reads CASSPPQGSIEPNEQFF. In nucleotides, the CDR3 is TGTGCCAGCAGCCCTCCACAGGGGTCTATCGAGCCTAATGAGCAGTTCTTC.

Only one count was recorded for this clone. V usage is TRBV18 and J usage is TRBJ2-5, with TRBD1 matching over 7 bases. This CDR3 is 15 amino acids long. V was clipped by 6 bases and J by 5 bases; unmatched bases: 12. Germline V gene data show CDR1 as KGHSH and CDR2 as LQKENI. CDR3 sequence (DNA): TGTGCCAGCTCGACCCGGCGACAGGGCGGTGAGACCCAGTACTTC. Translating gives CASSTRRQGGETQYF. Full variable domain (missing parts from reference TRBV18 and TRBJ2-5): NAGVMQNPRHLVRRRGQEARLRCSPMKGHSHVYWYRQLPEEGLKFMVYLQKENIIDESGMPKERFSAEFPKEGPSILRIQQVVRGDSAAYFCASSTRRQGGETQYFGPGTRLLVL.

The chain recombines TRBV5-1 with TRBJ1-1; no definite D call. Trimming shortened V by 2 bases and J by 1 base, and 9 bases separated the two germline ends. Per the germline V gene, CDR1 is SGHRS and CDR2 is YFSETQ. The CDR3 runs to 14 residues. The CDR3 DNA reads as TGCGCCAGCAGCTTAAGGGTCGGGAACACTGAAGCTTTCTTT. Translating it yields CASSLRVGNTEAFF.

The rearrangement links TRBV5-5 to TRBJ2-5, with 7 bases matching TRBD1. Looked up from germline, CDR1 is SGHKS and CDR2 is YYEKEE (reference sequence). CDR3 length: 13 residues. V lost 4 bases and J lost 1; bases outside the gene matches: 1. DNA of the CDR3: TGTGCCAGCAGCCGACAGGGCCAAGAGACCCAGTACTTC. This sequence encodes CASSRQGQETQYF.

The genes are TRBV9 and TRBJ2-7; 9 nucleotides line up with TRBD1. CDR1 is SGDLS, CDR2 YYNGEE, per germline. The CDR3 consists of 15 residues. V lost 4 bases to trimming and J lost 6 bases; unmatched junction nucleotides: 11. CDR3 in amino acids: CASSPSGTGFFEQYF. The DNA of the CDR3 is TGTGCCAGCAGCCCATCCGGGACAGGGTTTTTCGAGCAGTACTTC. The entire variable domain, with the rest obtained from reference TRBV9 and TRBJ2-7, is as follows: DSGVTQTPKHLITATGQRVTLRCSPRSGDLSVYWYQQSLDQGLQFLIQYYNGEERAKGNILERFSAQQFPDLHSELNLSSLELGDSALYFCASSPSGTGFFEQYFGPGTRLTVT.

The rearrangement uses TRBV5-4 and TRBJ2-1; 15 nucleotides align to TRBD2. CDR1 and CDR2 from the germline V gene are SGHNT and YYREEE (reference sequence). This CDR3 has 18 amino acids. The V gene end was trimmed by 4 bases and the J gene end by 2 bases; junction bases not matched to a gene: 7. Here the CDR3 reads CASSSGRTSGGAYNEQFF. In nucleotides, the CDR3 is TGTGCCAGCAGCAGCGGTCGGACTAGCGGGGGGGCCTACAATGAGCAGTTCTTC.

The chain carries TRBV4-2 and TRBJ2-5; a weak D match, TRBD2 (5 bases). Germline lookup yields CDR1 LGHNA and CDR2 YNFKEQ. V gave up 1 base and J gave up 2 bases, with 11 bases separating them. There are 15 residues in the CDR3. CDR3 amino acids: CASSQGKGRQETQYF. The CDR3 DNA sequence: TGTGCCAGCAGCCAAGGGAAAGGGAGACAAGAGACCCAGTACTTC.

CDR3 sequence (DNA): TGTGCCAGCAGCTTCGGCCGACTTCTCCCTAATGAAAAACTGTTTTTT. Translating gives CASSFGRLLPNEKLFF. The chain carries TRBV5-5 and TRBJ1-4, with D unclear. This CDR3 is 16 amino acids long. Trimming shortened V by 2 bases and J by 3 bases, and 14 bases separated the two germline ends. CDR1 and CDR2 from the germline V gene are SGHKS and YYEKEE (reference sequence). The variable domain in full, completed from reference TRBV5-5 and TRBJ1-4, reads DAGVTQSPTHLIKTRGQQVTLRCSPISGHKSVSWYQQVLGQGPQFIFQYYEKEERGRGNFPDRFSARQFPNYSSELNVNALLLGDSALYLCASSFGRLLPNEKLFFGSGTQLSVL.

J is TRBJ2-3 and V is TRBV11-1; D tentatively fits TRBD1 or TRBD2 (5 bases each). The V end was cut by 7 bases, the J end by 6 bases, with 20 bases between. Germline V CDR1 and CDR2: SGHAT, FQDESV (reference sequence). This CDR3 is 15 amino acids long. The CDR3 DNA follows: TGTGCCAGCACCACGGGACGGTCATATCTCGATACGCAGTATTTT. This codes for CASTTGRSYLDTQYF.

The V and J genes are TRBV5-5 and TRBJ2-3; D is possibly TRBD2 (5 bases). Trimming took 0 bases from V and 4 from J, leaving 18 bases between them. CDR1 SGHKS and CDR2 YYEKEE come from the germline V gene (reference sequence). CDR3 length: 17 residues. The CDR3 is CASSLATGSLGPDTQYF. As DNA, the CDR3 is TGTGCCAGCAGCTTGGCAACGGGGTCGCTTGGTCCAGATACGCAGTATTTT.